The present T cell receptor beta chain was sequenced within a study of blood T cell repertoires in COVID-19. The overall study: Sites in the United States, Italy and Spain provided acute and convalescent COVID-19 samples. The cDNA or gDNA used as material had been derived from T cells, B-cell-depleted T cells, or PBMCs.

V shed 7 bases, J shed 8 bases, and the junction held 18 bases outside the gene matches. The CDR3 consists of 17 residues. The authors' processing: Reference gene primer amplification gave nucleated cell count estimates. The table came from immunoSEQ multiplex PCR; TCRdb's copy has only in-frame clones and leaves some out. V, J and clone size derive from that table, while D and trimming were established from the DNA sequence. The data show some 100,000 clones, approximately 88% seen once. This TCR came from a woman aged 60 to 75 with acute or convalescent COVID-19. The sample consisted of peripheral blood. The J gene is TRBJ2-3, the V gene TRBV23-1, with 10 positions matching TRBD2. TRBV23-1 has ORF status, its function being uncertain. The CDR3: CASTQRGGLAVSGTQYF. The DNA for the CDR3 is TGCGCCAGCACCCAAAGGGGCGGACTAGCGGTCTCAGGTACGCAGTATTTT.